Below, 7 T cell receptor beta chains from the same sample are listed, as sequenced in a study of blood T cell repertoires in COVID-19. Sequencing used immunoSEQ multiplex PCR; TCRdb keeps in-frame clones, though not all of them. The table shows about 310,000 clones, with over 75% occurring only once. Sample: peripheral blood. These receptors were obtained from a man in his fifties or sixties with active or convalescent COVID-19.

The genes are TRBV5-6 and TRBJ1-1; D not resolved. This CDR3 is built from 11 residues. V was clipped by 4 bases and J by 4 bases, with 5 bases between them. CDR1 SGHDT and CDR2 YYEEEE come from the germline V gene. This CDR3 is CASSRATEAFF. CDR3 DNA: TGTGCCAGCAGCCGAGCCACTGAAGCTTTCTTT.

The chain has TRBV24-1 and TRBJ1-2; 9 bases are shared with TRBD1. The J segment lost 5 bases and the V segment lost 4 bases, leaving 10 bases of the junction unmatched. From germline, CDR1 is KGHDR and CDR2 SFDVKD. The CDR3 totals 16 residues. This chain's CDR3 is CATSDSGQGRQYGYTF. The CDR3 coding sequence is TGTGCCACCAGTGACTCCGGACAGGGGCGTCAGTATGGCTACACCTTC.

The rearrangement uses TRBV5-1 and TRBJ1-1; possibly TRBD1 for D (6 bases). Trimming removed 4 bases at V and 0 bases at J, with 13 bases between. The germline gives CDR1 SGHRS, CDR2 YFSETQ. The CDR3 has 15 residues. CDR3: CASSITDRLNTEAFF. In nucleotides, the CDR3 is TGCGCCAGCAGCATCACCGACAGGTTGAACACTGAAGCTTTCTTT.

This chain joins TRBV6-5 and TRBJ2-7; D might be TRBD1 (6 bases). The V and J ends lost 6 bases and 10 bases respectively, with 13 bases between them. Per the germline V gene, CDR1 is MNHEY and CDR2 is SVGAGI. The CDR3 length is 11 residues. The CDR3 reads CASRLDRLQYF. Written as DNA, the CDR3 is TGTGCCAGCAGGCTAGACAGGTTACAGTACTTC.

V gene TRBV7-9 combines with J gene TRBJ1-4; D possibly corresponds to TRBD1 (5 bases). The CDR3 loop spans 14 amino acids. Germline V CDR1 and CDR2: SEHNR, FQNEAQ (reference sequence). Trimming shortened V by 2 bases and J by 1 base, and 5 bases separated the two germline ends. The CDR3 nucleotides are TGTGCCAGCAGCTTACAGGGAACTAATGAAAAACTGTTTTTT. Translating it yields CASSLQGTNEKLFF.

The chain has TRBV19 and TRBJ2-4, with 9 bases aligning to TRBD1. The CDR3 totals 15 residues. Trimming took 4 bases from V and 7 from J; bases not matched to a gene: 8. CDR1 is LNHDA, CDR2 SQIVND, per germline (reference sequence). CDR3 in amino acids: CASSKMGQGRNIQYF. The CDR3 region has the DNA TGTGCCAGTAGTAAAATGGGACAGGGTAGGAACATTCAGTACTTC.

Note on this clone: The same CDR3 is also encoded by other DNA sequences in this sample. CDR3 region: CAWSSGGNQPQHF. CDR3 DNA: TGTGCCTGGAGCTCTGGCGGGAATCAGCCCCAGCATTTT. The V call is TRBV30, the J call TRBJ1-5, with D uncertain. Trimming removed 3 bases at V and 4 bases at J, with 10 bases between. Germline-derived CDR1 and CDR2 are GTSNPN and SVGIG (reference sequence). The CDR3 contains 13 residues.